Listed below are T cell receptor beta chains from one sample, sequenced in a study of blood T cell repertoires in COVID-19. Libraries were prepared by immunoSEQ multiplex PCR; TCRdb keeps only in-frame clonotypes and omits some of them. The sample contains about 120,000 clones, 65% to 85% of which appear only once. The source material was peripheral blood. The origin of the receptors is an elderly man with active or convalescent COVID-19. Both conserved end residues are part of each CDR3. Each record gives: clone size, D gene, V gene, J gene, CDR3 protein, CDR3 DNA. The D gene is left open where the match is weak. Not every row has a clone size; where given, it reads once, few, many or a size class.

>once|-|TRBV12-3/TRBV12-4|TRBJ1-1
CASSLAGGAEAFF
TGTGCCAGCAGTCTGGCGGGGGGGGCTGAAGCTTTCTTT
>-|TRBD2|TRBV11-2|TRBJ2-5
CASSRGTSQETQYF
TGTGCCAGCAGCCGCGGGACTAGCCAAGAGACCCAGTACTTC
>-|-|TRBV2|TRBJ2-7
CASSQQGLGYEQYF
TGTGCCAGCAGTCAACAGGGCCTGGGATACGAGCAGTACTTC
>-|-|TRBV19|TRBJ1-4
CASSIVGGRGYEKLFF
TGTGCCAGTAGTATAGTTGGTGGCAGGGGTTATGAAAAACTGTTTTTT
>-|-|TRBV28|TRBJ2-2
CASSMAARGKTGELFF
TGTGCCAGCAGTATGGCGGCCAGGGGTAAGACCGGGGAGCTGTTTTTT
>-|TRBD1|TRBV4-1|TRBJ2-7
CASSQVTGEAYEQYF
TGCGCCAGCAGCCAAGTTACAGGGGAAGCCTACGAGCAGTACTTC
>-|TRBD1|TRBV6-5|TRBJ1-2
CASSNQGGTPYGYTF
TGTGCCAGCAGTAACCAGGGGGGAACTCCTTATGGCTACACCTTC
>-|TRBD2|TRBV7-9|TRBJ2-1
CASSQSGGVNEQFF
TGTGCCAGCAGCCAGAGCGGGGGGGTTAATGAGCAGTTCTTC
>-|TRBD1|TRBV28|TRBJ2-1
CASSLSRDRGGEQFF
TGTGCCAGCAGTCTATCCCGGGACAGGGGGGGTGAGCAGTTCTTC
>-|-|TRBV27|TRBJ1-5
CASKGQSYSNQPQHF
TGTGCCAGCAAGGGGCAGTCTTATAGCAATCAGCCCCAGCATTTT
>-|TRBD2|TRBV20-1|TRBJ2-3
CSASGTSGSTDTQYF
TGCAGTGCTAGTGGGACTAGCGGGAGCACAGATACGCAGTATTTT
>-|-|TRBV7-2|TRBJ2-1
CASSFSGYNEQFF
TGTGCCAGCAGCTTTAGCGGTTACAATGAGCAGTTCTTC
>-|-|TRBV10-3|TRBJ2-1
CAISDPRDTGEQFF
TGTGCCATCAGTGACCCCAGGGACACCGGGGAGCAGTTCTTC
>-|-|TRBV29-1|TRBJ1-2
CSVDRGGGGYTF
TGCAGCGTTGATCGCGGGGGTGGTGGCTACACCTTC
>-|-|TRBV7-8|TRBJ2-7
CASSLDERSYEQYF
TGTGCCAGCAGCTTAGATGAGAGAAGCTACGAGCAGTACTTC
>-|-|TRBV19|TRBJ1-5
CASIERANQPQHF
TGTGCCAGTATTGAGAGGGCGAATCAGCCCCAGCATTTT
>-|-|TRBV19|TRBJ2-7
CASSMGGLSYEQYF
TGTGCCAGTAGTATGGGGGGGCTTTCCTACGAGCAGTACTTC
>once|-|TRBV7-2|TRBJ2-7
CASSLPHSPHQQYF
TGTGCCAGCAGCCTCCCCCACAGCCCTCACCAGCAGTACTTC
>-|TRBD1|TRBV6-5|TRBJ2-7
CASRSDRGNAYEQYF
TGTGCCAGCAGGTCCGACAGGGGAAATGCCTACGAGCAGTACTTC
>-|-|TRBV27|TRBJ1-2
CASSLLPVAYGYTF
TGTGCCAGCAGTTTACTGCCAGTTGCCTATGGCTACACCTTC
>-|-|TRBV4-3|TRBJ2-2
CASSQGGNPGELFF
TGCGCCAGCAGCCAAGGCGGGAATCCCGGGGAGCTGTTTTTT
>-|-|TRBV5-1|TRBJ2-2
CASSLGGSYTGELFF
TGCGCCAGCAGCTTGGGCGGGTCCTACACCGGGGAGCTGTTTTTT
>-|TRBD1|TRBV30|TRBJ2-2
CAFGGQGSHGELFF
TGTGCCTTTGGGGGACAGGGGAGTCACGGGGAGCTGTTTTTT
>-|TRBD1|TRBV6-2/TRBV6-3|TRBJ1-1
CASSRGGATFF
TGTGCCAGCAGCCGAGGGGGCGCGACTTTCTTT
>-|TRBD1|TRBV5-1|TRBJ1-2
CASRQDRGSYGYTF
TGCGCCAGCAGGCAGGACAGGGGGAGCTATGGCTACACCTTC